What follows describes a single T cell receptor (beta chain). What it binds is not known. The data are from a study of cytomegalovirus exposure and HLA in healthy donors. Whole-study results and caveats: CMV serostatus was the sole immune exposure data available.

The PCR had 60 Vbeta and 13 Jbeta primers. Repertoires were generated with immunoSEQ multiplex PCR, while TCRdb's copy carries only in-frame clones and drops some. Found here are 150,000 to 200,000 clones, over 75% of them singletons; the top ten hold 2% to 2.5%. J lost 0 bases, V lost 10 bases, and 12 bases had no gene match. The CDR3 has 16 amino acids. Germline assignment: CDR1 WNHNN and CDR2 SYGVQD (reference sequence). The rearrangement uses TRBV10-1 and TRBJ2-5; 9 nucleotides match TRBD1. This TCR was recovered from a woman aged 45 to 65 in good health and CMV-seronegative. Sequences were obtained from PBMCs. CDR3 residues: CATLLDRGTYQETQYF. DNA of the CDR3: TGCGCCACCCTCTTGGACAGGGGAACGTACCAAGAGACCCAGTACTTC.